This T cell receptor beta chain originates from a study of T-cell memory formation after mild COVID-19. Study summary: Each donor largely had its own TCR clusters. General study results and limits: Contracting CD4+ clones sat mainly in CM and EM; CD8+ in EMRA. Memory sampled before infection contained some responding clones, suggesting cross-reactive memory joined.

This clonotype was observed at least ten times. Its antigen remains unknown. 5'RACE with constant-segment primers yielded barcoded, UMI-tagged TCR alpha and TCR beta cDNA libraries. In TCRdb, the 5' RACE reads were re-called with MiXCR into one record per CDR3 protein. Of 150,000 to 200,000 distinct CDR3 sequences listed, 13% to 15% were seen once; the top ten hold over 12%. The V end was cut by 2 bases, the J end by 1 base, with 8 bases between. Germline lookup yields CDR1 LGHNA and CDR2 YSLEER. This CDR3 contains 14 residues. This receptor was taken from an adult woman who had mild COVID-19 (a few samples of this study predate the infection). Cell type and time point are not known. Sequencing was performed on PBMCs or a T cell subset sorted from them (not recorded which). V usage is TRBV4-3 and J usage is TRBJ1-1; D possibly corresponds to TRBD1 (6 bases). The CDR3 nucleotides read TGCGCCAGCAGCCAACCGGGACAGAACACTGAAGCTTTCTTT. It translates to CASSQPGQNTEAFF.